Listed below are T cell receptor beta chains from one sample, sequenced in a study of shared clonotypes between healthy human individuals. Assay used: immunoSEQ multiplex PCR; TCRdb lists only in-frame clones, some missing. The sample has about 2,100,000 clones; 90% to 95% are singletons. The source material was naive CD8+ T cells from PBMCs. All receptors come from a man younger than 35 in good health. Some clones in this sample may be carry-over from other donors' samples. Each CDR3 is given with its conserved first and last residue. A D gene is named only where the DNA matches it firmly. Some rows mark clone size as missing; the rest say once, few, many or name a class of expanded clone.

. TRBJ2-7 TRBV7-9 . CASSEDFYEQYF TGTGCCAGCAGCGAAGACTTCTACGAGCAGTACTTC
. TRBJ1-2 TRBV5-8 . CASSLVQGRKGYTF TGTGCCAGCAGCTTGGTCCAGGGAAGGAAGGGCTACACCTTC
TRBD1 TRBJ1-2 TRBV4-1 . CASSQDWATGQNYGYTF TGCGCCAGCAGCCAAGATTGGGCGACGGGACAGAACTATGGCTACACCTTC
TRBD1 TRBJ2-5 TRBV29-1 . CSVEDPPGTGRETQYF TGCAGCGTTGAAGACCCCCCCGGGACAGGAAGGGAGACCCAGTACTTC
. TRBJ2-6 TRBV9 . CASSDSGANVLTF TGTGCCAGCAGTGACTCTGGGGCCAACGTCCTGACTTTC
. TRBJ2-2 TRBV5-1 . CASSLAGMGGAAAAGELFF TGCGCCAGCAGCTTGGCTGGGATGGGGGGCGCAGCGGCGGCCGGGGAGCTGTTTTTT
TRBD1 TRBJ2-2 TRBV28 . CASGRPGQSYTGELFF TGTGCCAGCGGAAGACCGGGACAGTCTTACACCGGGGAGCTGTTTTTT
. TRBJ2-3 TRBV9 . CASSGGGGTDTQYF TGTGCCAGCAGTGGGGGCGGTGGCACAGATACGCAGTATTTT
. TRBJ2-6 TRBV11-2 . CASSTRVSGANVLTF TGTGCCAGCAGCACCAGGGTCTCTGGGGCCAACGTCCTGACTTTC
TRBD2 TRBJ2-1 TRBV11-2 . CASSLASGPYNEQFF TGTGCCAGCAGCTTAGCTAGCGGCCCGTACAATGAGCAGTTCTTC
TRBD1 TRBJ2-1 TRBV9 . CASSGDRGPNEQFF TGTGCCAGCAGCGGGGACAGGGGACCCAATGAGCAGTTCTTC
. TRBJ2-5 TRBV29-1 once CSVGLRGALGGDETQYF TGCAGCGTTGGCCTCCGAGGAGCACTGGGGGGCGACGAGACCCAGTACTTC
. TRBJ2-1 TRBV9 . CASSVGTIGEQFF TGTGCCAGCAGCGTAGGGACGATCGGTGAGCAGTTCTTC
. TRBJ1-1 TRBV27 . CASSFQVTGTEAFF TGTGCCAGCAGTTTCCAGGTAACAGGCACTGAAGCTTTCTTT
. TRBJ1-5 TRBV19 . CASSMEGLGQPQHF TGTGCCAGTAGTATGGAGGGGCTGGGGCAGCCCCAGCATTTT
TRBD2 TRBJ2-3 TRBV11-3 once CASSLRGAGDTQYF TGTGCCAGCAGCTTGCGGGGGGCGGGAGATACGCAGTATTTT
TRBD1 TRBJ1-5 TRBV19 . CASDNRGNQPQHF TGTGCCAGTGACAACAGGGGGAATCAGCCCCAGCATTTT
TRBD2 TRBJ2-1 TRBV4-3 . CASQPGTTSRYNEQFF TGCGCCAGCCAGCCGGGTACGACTAGCAGGTACAATGAGCAGTTCTTC
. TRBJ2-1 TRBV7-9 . CASSSTTGGYNEQFF TGTGCCAGCAGCTCCACGACAGGTGGTTACAATGAGCAGTTCTTC
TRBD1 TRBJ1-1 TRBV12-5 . CATGTGTEAFF TGTGCTACCGGGACAGGGACCGAAGCTTTCTTT
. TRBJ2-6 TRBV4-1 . CASKQAWVGTSGANVLTF TGCGCCAGCAAACAAGCTTGGGTGGGGACCTCTGGGGCCAACGTCCTGACTTTC
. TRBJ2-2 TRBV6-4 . CASSWDTNTGELFF TGTGCCAGCAGTTGGGACACGAACACCGGGGAGCTGTTTTTT
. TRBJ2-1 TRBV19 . CASSIDRSPGTYNEQFF TGTGCCAGTAGTATAGATCGGTCCCCGGGAACGTACAATGAGCAGTTCTTC
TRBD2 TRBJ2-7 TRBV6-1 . CASQEGVSGTYEQYF TGTGCCAGCCAAGAGGGTGTAAGCGGGACGTACGAGCAGTACTTC
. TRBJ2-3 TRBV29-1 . CSVAGGNEDTQYF TGCAGCGTTGCTGGCGGGAATGAAGATACGCAGTATTTT
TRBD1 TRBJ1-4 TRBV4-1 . CASSQAQGAVYLFF TGCGCCAGCAGCCAGGCCCAGGGGGCAGTTTACCTGTTTTTT
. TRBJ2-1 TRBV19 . CASSIGLVAYNEQFF TGTGCCAGTAGTATAGGGTTAGTTGCGTACAATGAGCAGTTCTTC
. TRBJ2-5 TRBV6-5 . CASSVGGETQYF TGTGCCAGCAGCGTCGGTGGAGAGACCCAGTACTTC
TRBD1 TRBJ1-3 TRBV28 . CASSLYRGPENTIYF TGTGCCAGCAGTTTATACAGGGGGCCCGAAAACACCATATATTTT
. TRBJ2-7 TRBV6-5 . CASSPAFGSEQYF TGTGCCAGCAGTCCCGCATTCGGGTCCGAGCAGTACTTC
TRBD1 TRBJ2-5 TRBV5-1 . CASSRTGGAYETQYF TGCGCCAGCAGCCGTACAGGGGGCGCGTATGAGACCCAGTACTTC
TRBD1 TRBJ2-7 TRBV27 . CASRTGSSYEQYF TGTGCCAGCCGGACAGGGAGCTCCTACGAGCAGTACTTC
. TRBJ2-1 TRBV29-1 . CSVDLPSNSYNEQFF TGCAGCGTTGATCTACCTTCAAACTCCTACAATGAGCAGTTCTTC
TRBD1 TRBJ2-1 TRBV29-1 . CSVDDRGYNEQFF TGCAGCGTTGACGACAGGGGATACAATGAGCAGTTCTTC
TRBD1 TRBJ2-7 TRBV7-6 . CASSGDRAYEQYF TGTGCCAGCAGTGGGGACAGGGCCTACGAGCAGTACTTC